This record covers a single T cell receptor (beta chain). Amplification of TCR beta CDR3 regions used RNA as the template. HTBI primers were the set used in a first-round RT-PCR of the TCR CDR3. TCRdb called the multiplex PCR reads again in MiXCR, with one record for every CDR3 protein. The sample contains roughly 800,000 distinct CDR3 sequences, roughly 40% of which appear only once. V shed 1 base and J shed 1 base, with 14 bases lying between them. The CDR3 loop spans 16 amino acids. Germline loops: CDR1 SGHRS, CDR2 YFSETQ. These data belong to a study of T cells in Graves' hyperthyroidism and ophthalmopathy. Background on the study: At initial diagnosis, before any treatment had begun, peripheral blood was obtained.

The rearrangement uses TRBV5-1 and TRBJ1-1, with D tentatively TRBD1 (5 bases). The sequenced material came from blood. This TCR was sampled from a man younger than 30 with Graves' hyperthyroidism. As DNA, the CDR3 is TGCGCCAGCAGCTTGCTTGGTGGGGGGGGGAACACTGAAGCTTTCTTT. Protein: CASSLLGGGGNTEAFF.